This is a list of T cell receptor beta chains from one sample in a study of T cells after posttransplantation cyclophosphamide. TCRdb's table, derived via immunoSEQ multiplex PCR, lists solely in-frame clones and lacks some. The profile covers approximately 32,000 clones, with roughly 89% appearing a single time and more than 13% taken by the ten largest. Sequencing was carried out using PBMCs. These receptors were obtained from a woman in her thirties or forties with a blood cancer, CMV-positive, and with a related stem cell donor. Each CDR3 is given with its conserved first and last residue. D genes are given only for firm matches. Clone size is shown for a subset of rows, as once, few, many or a class of expanded clone.

D gene	V gene	clone size	CDR3 length	J gene	CDR3 DNA	CDR3 protein
TRBD1	TRBV6-5	once	14	TRBJ1-4	TGTGCCAGCAGTTGGGGACAGGGGACTGAAAAACTGTTTTTT	CASSWGQGTEKLFF
-	TRBV9	-	15	TRBJ1-3	TGTGCCAGCAGCGAGCGACAGAACCCGTTCAACACCATATATTTT	CASSERQNPFNTIYF
-	TRBV20-1	-	11	TRBJ1-1	TGCAGTGCTAGGAGGGACACTGAAGCTTTCTTT	CSARRDTEAFF
-	TRBV19	-	15	TRBJ1-1	TGTGCCAGTATGGGGGCTAGGACCGAGGACACTGAAGCTTTCTTT	CASMGARTEDTEAFF
TRBD2	TRBV7-9	-	17	TRBJ2-4	TGTGCCAGCAGCTATACCGCGGGGGGACCAGCCAAAAACATTCAGTACTTC	CASSYTAGGPAKNIQYF
-	TRBV5-1	-	18	TRBJ2-3	TGCGCCAGCAGCCCAACGTTCCGCTCCCGCGTTAGCACAGATACGCAGTATTTT	CASSPTFRSRVSTDTQYF
TRBD2	TRBV7-9	-	16	TRBJ2-1	TGTGCCAGCAGCTTAGCGGGGAGCGGGGGACCCAATGAGCAGTTCTTC	CASSLAGSGGPNEQFF
-	TRBV2	-	15	TRBJ2-7	TGTGCCAGCAGTGAGGGGGGTGGCCGCTCCTACGAGCAGTACTTC	CASSEGGGRSYEQYF
-	TRBV5-4	-	16	TRBJ2-3	TGTGCCAGCAGCTTGGCGCTGGGGGCTTACACAGATACGCAGTATTTT	CASSLALGAYTDTQYF
TRBD2	TRBV5-6	-	17	TRBJ2-1	TGTGCCAGCAACAAATGGATAGCGGGGGGCGGTTACAATGAGCAGTTCTTC	CASNKWIAGGGYNEQFF
-	TRBV6-4	-	13	TRBJ1-4	TGTGCCAGCGAAGGAGTACTAAATGAAAAACTGTTTTTT	CASEGVLNEKLFF
-	TRBV5-6	-	15	TRBJ2-7	TGTGCCAGCAGCTTACAGGGCCCCTCCTATAGCGAGCAGTACTTC	CASSLQGPSYSEQYF
-	TRBV9	-	15	TRBJ1-4	TGTGCCAGCAGCCAATCAGCGGGAACTAATGAAAAACTGTTTTTT	CASSQSAGTNEKLFF
TRBD1	TRBV7-2	-	13	TRBJ1-5	TGTGCCAGCAGCCTGACAGGGGACCAGCCCCAGCATTTT	CASSLTGDQPQHF
-	TRBV5-6	-	15	TRBJ2-6	TGTGCCAGCAGCTTGGTCGGGTCAGGGGCCAACGTCCTGACTTTC	CASSLVGSGANVLTF
-	TRBV7-9	-	16	TRBJ2-7	TGTGCCAGCAGCCCCCGGAGTTCGGCGGGATTCTACGAGCAGTACTTC	CASSPRSSAGFYEQYF
-	TRBV6-5	-	15	TRBJ2-7	TGTGCCAGCAGTTACTCTCGAGGCGCTGCGTACGAGCAGTACTTC	CASSYSRGAAYEQYF
-	TRBV14	once	15	TRBJ1-1	TGTGCCAGCAGCCAGGCTGGACAGCCGAACACTGAAGCTTTCTTT	CASSQAGQPNTEAFF
-	TRBV4-1	-	17	TRBJ1-2	TGCGCCAGCAGCCCCCGAGTAGCGGCAGGGAGGTTTAATGGCTACACCTTC	CASSPRVAAGRFNGYTF
TRBD1	TRBV10-3	few	14	TRBJ1-6	TGTGCCATCACTATGGACAGGGTGGATTCACCCCTCCACTTT	CAITMDRVDSPLHF
-	TRBV9	-	14	TRBJ1-1	TGTGCCAGCAGCTATTCGGAGGGAAGCACTGAAGCTTTCTTT	CASSYSEGSTEAFF
TRBD2	TRBV6-5	-	16	TRBJ2-3	TGTGCCAGCAGTTACGGACTAGGGCCGCGATTTGATACGCAGTATTTT	CASSYGLGPRFDTQYF
TRBD1	TRBV15	-	15	TRBJ1-6	TGTGCCACCAGCAGCTGGGACAGGGATAATTCACCCCTCCACTTT	CATSSWDRDNSPLHF
-	TRBV28	-	14	TRBJ1-6	TGTGCCAGCAGTTCGGGGGGAAATAATTCACCCCTCCACTTT	CASSSGGNNSPLHF
-	TRBV15	-	14	TRBJ1-2	TGTGCCACCGGCAGGACGGGTTGGCACTATGGCTACACCTTC	CATGRTGWHYGYTF
-	TRBV6-5	-	13	TRBJ1-1	TGTGCCAGCAGGGATTCGGGGAACACTGAAGCTTTCTTT	CASRDSGNTEAFF
-	TRBV6-5	-	11	TRBJ2-1	TGTGCCAGCAGTCAAAACAATGAGCAGTTCTTC	CASSQNNEQFF
TRBD1	TRBV27	-	18	TRBJ1-5	TGTGCCAGCAGTTTTAGTGGGCAGGGGGCGCGTTTTCATCAGCCCCAGCATTTT	CASSFSGQGARFHQPQHF
TRBD1	TRBV7-2	once	15	TRBJ2-7	TGTGCCAGCAGCTTATCAGGGGGCATATCCTACGAGCAGTACTTC	CASSLSGGISYEQYF
-	TRBV2	-	13	TRBJ2-7	TGTGCCAGCAGACCGGGGTTCAACTACGAGCAGTACTTC	CASRPGFNYEQYF
TRBD1	TRBV5-1	-	20	TRBJ2-7	TGCGCCAGCACCTACGCCATACTAGACAGGGGGCCGGTAAATGTTTACGAGCAGTACTTC	CASTYAILDRGPVNVYEQYF
-	TRBV4-1	-	18	TRBJ2-3	TGCGCCAGCAGCGCACAACAGAAGGTAAGACAGCTCACAGATACGCAGTATTTT	CASSAQQKVRQLTDTQYF
TRBD2	TRBV27	-	18	TRBJ2-5	TGTGCCAGCGGAAGCCAACCTGGGGAGCGGGGGATCCAAGAGACCCAGTACTTC	CASGSQPGERGIQETQYF
-	TRBV2	-	14	TRBJ2-5	TGTGCCAGCAGGGCCGACAGAAACCAAGAGACCCAGTACTTC	CASRADRNQETQYF
TRBD1	TRBV19	-	15	TRBJ2-2	TGTGCCAGTAGTATGGAACAGGGGCCCACCGGGGAGCTGTTTTTT	CASSMEQGPTGELFF
-	TRBV11-3	-	14	TRBJ2-5	TGTGCCAGCAGCCGGGGACCGGAGGGGGAGACCCAGTACTTC	CASSRGPEGETQYF
-	TRBV5-1	-	15	TRBJ1-6	TGCGCCAGCAGCTTCCAGGGTGCCTATAATTCACCCCTCCACTTT	CASSFQGAYNSPLHF
TRBD1	TRBV7-9	-	16	TRBJ1-4	TGTGCCAGCAGCCGACCTCCGGGACAGGGCGACGAAAAACTGTTTTTT	CASSRPPGQGDEKLFF
TRBD1	TRBV9	-	14	TRBJ1-2	TGTGCCAGCAGCGTGACAGGGGGGGACTATGGCTACACCTTC	CASSVTGGDYGYTF
-	TRBV5-1	once	15	TRBJ2-2	TGCGCCAGCAGCTTGGGTTCCGCGAACACCGGGGAGCTGTTTTTT	CASSLGSANTGELFF
TRBD1	TRBV2	-	16	TRBJ1-5	TGTGCCAGCAGTGAGACAGGGGGCGGAAAGGGTCAGCCCCAGCATTTT	CASSETGGGKGQPQHF
-	TRBV9	-	14	TRBJ1-5	TGTGCCAGCAGCGTTAGGGGAAGCAATCAGCCCCAGCATTTT	CASSVRGSNQPQHF
-	TRBV5-1	-	13	TRBJ2-4	TGCGCCAGCAGTTACGACAGGTCTAACATTCAGTACTTC	CASSYDRSNIQYF
TRBD2	TRBV7-9	once	17	TRBJ2-5	TGTGCCAGCAGCTCCGGACTAGCGGGGACTCGGCAAGAGACCCAGTACTTC	CASSSGLAGTRQETQYF
TRBD2	TRBV11-2	-	18	TRBJ2-5	TGTGCCAGCAGACGGCCTTATCTAGCGGGGAGGTACCAAGAGACCCAGTACTTC	CASRRPYLAGRYQETQYF
-	TRBV19	-	17	TRBJ2-6	TGTGCCAGTAGTCCAGGGTGGTTAGGCTCTGGGGCCAACGTCCTGACTTTC	CASSPGWLGSGANVLTF
-	TRBV7-2	-	14	TRBJ2-2	TGTGCCAGCATCCTAGGACACAACACCGGGGAGCTGTTTTTT	CASILGHNTGELFF
-	TRBV6-4	-	16	TRBJ2-2	TGTGCCAGCAACAGAGGGTCGGACAGCCCCACCGGGGAGCTGTTTTTT	CASNRGSDSPTGELFF